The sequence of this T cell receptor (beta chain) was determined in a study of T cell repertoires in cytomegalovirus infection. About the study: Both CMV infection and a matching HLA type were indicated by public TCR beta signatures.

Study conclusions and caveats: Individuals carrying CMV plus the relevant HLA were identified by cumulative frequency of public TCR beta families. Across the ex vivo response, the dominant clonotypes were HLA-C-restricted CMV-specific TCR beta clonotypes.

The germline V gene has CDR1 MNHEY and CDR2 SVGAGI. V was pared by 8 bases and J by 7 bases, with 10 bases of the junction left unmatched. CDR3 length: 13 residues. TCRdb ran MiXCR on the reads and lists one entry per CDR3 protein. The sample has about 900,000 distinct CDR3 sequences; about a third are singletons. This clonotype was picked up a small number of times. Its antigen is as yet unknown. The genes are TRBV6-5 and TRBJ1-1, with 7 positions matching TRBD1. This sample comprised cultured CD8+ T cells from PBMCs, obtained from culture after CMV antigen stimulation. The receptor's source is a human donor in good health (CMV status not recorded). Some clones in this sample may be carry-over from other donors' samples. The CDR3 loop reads CASGPGTVSEAFF. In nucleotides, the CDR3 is TGTGCCAGCGGGCCTGGGACAGTTAGTGAAGCTTTCTTT.